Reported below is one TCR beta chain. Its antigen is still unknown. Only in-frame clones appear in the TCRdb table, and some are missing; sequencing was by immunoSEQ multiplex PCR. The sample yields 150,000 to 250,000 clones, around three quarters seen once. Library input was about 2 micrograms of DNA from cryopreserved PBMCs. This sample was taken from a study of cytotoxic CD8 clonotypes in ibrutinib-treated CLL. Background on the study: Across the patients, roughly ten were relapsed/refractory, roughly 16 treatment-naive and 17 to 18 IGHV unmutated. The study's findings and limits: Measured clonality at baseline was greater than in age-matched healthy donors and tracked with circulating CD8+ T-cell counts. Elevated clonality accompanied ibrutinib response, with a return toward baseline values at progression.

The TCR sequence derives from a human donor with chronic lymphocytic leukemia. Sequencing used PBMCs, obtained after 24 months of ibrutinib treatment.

Here the CDR3 DNA reads TGTGCCTGGAGTGCAAACGGGGACAGGGAATTTATGAACACTGAAGCTTTCTTT. Its protein product is CAWSANGDREFMNTEAFF. V gene TRBV30 combines with J gene TRBJ1-1, with TRBD1 identical over 9 bases. Germline V gene lookup returns CDR1 GTSNPN and CDR2 SVGIG (reference sequence). The trim removed 1 base at V and 0 bases at J, leaving 12 bases unmatched. The CDR3 consists of 18 residues.